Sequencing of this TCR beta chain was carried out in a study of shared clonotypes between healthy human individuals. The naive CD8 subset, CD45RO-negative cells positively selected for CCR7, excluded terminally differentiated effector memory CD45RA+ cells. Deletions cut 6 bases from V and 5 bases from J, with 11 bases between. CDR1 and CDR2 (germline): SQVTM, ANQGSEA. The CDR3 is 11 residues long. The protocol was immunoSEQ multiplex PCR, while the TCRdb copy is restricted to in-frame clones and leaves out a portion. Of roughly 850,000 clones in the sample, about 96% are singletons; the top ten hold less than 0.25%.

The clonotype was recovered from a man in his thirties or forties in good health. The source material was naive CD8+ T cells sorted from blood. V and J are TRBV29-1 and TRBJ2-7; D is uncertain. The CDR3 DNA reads TGCAGCGTCGCTGGGGTCCACGAGCAGTACTTC. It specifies CSVAGVHEQYF.